This passage covers 17 T cell receptor beta chains from one sample sequenced in a study of patients and donors after allogeneic stem cell transplantation. MiXCR was run by TCRdb on the RT-PCR reads, yielding one entry per CDR3 protein. This table holds over 400,000 distinct CDR3 sequences, roughly 17% found once. Sequenced: blood, either unsorted or a sorted T cell fraction (not recorded which). The receptor source for this set is a human donor who was either an allogeneic HSCT recipient or a stem cell or donor lymphocyte infusion donor (not recorded which). It is not recorded whose cells these are; they may come from a transplant donor.

The CDR3 is CASSPRDRESEQYF. CDR3 sequence (DNA): TGTGCCAGCAGCCCCCGGGACAGGGAGAGTGAGCAGTACTTC. The chain uses TRBV7-6 and TRBJ2-7; 9 bases agree with TRBD1. V shed 5 bases, J shed 7 bases, and the junction held 9 bases outside the gene matches. This CDR3 contains 14 residues. Per germline, CDR1 SGHVS and CDR2 FNYEAQ.

CDR3 protein: CSAPRASTDTQYF. The CDR3 DNA is TGCAGTGCACCGAGAGCTAGCACAGATACGCAGTATTTT. This chain connects TRBV20-1 to TRBJ2-3, with D hard to call. The ends were cut back, 6 bases at V and 0 bases at J, with 10 bases in the middle. Germline CDR1 and CDR2: DFQATT and SNEGSKA (reference sequence). The CDR3 is 13 residues long.

The rearrangement links TRBV15 to TRBJ2-7, with 7 bases matching TRBD1. The V and J ends lost 1 base and 2 bases, in that order; junction bases with no gene match: 5. The CDR3 is 15 amino acids. Germline V lookup: CDR1 LNHNV, CDR2 YYDKDF (reference sequence). The CDR3 here is CATSRAPGQPYEQYF. DNA of the CDR3: TGTGCCACCAGCAGAGCCCCGGGACAGCCCTACGAGCAGTACTTC.

This clonotype was recorded at least ten times. V gene TRBV9 combines with J gene TRBJ2-2; unclear D gene. The V gene lost 4 bases and the J gene lost 6 bases, with 16 bases spanning the gap. CDR3 length: 15 amino acids. Germline CDR1 is SGDLS and CDR2 is YYNGEE. The CDR3 loop is CASSPQMMYAGELFF. DNA for the CDR3: TGTGCCAGCAGCCCACAAATGATGTACGCCGGGGAGCTGTTTTTT.

This sequence joins TRBV6-2 or TRBV6-3 and TRBJ2-7; 7 nucleotides line up with TRBD2. CDR1 is MNHEY, CDR2 SVGEGT, per germline. CDR3 length: 14 amino acids. J was trimmed by 4 bases and V by 5 bases; bases with no gene match: 8. This chain's CDR3 is CASSPTGRMYEQYF. The DNA for the CDR3 is TGTGCCAGCAGTCCGACCGGGAGGATGTACGAGCAGTACTTC.

The rearrangement uses TRBV7-9 and TRBJ2-2; TRBD1 matches at 9 bases. The V gene end was trimmed by 3 bases and the J gene end by 7 bases; junction bases not matched to a gene: 6. CDR1 is SEHNR and CDR2 is FQNEAQ in the germline V gene (reference sequence). CDR3 length equals 15 residues. For the CDR3, the DNA is TGTGCCAGCAGCTTGAGGACAGGGGATATCGGGGAGCTGTTTTTT. This codes for CASSLRTGDIGELFF.

This clonotype has only a few counts. The chain recombines TRBV5-1 with TRBJ2-7, with 11 bases matching TRBD2. There are 14 residues in the CDR3. Germline V gene data show CDR1 as SGHRS and CDR2 as YFSETQ. V dropped 3 bases and J dropped 3; count of bases not matched to a gene: 2. The chain's CDR3 is CASSSGTSGYEQYF. CDR3 coding DNA: TGCGCCAGCAGCTCCGGGACTAGCGGCTACGAGCAGTACTTC. Full variable domain (remainder filled in from reference TRBV5-1 and TRBJ2-7): KAGVTQTPRYLIKTRGQQVTLSCSPISGHRSVSWYQQTPGQGLQFLFEYFSETQRNKGNFPGRFSGRQFSNSRSEMNVSTLELGDSALYLCASSSGTSGYEQYFGPGTRLTVT.

This clonotype was detected a few times. V and J are TRBV7-8 and TRBJ1-6; D gene ambiguous. Trimming removed 3 bases from V and 9 bases from J, with 12 bases in between. Germline-derived CDR1 and CDR2 are SGHVS and FQNEAQ. The CDR3 runs 14 residues. As DNA, the CDR3 is TGTGCCAGCAGCTTTAGGCTGGGCACTTCACCCCTCCACTTT. Translated: CASSFRLGTSPLHF. The variable domain in full, completed from reference TRBV7-8 and TRBJ1-6, reads GAGVSQSPRYKVAKRGQDVALRCDPISGHVSLFWYQQALGQGPEFLTYFQNEAQLDKSGLPSDRFFAERPEGSVSTLKIQRTQQEDSAVYLCASSFRLGTSPLHFGNGTRLTVT.

At least ten counts were recorded for this clonotype. CDR3 sequence reads: CASSLKGANTGELFF. DNA for the CDR3: TGCGCCAGCAGCTTGAAGGGGGCGAACACCGGGGAGCTGTTTTTT. V is TRBV5-1 and J is TRBJ2-2; D possibly corresponds to TRBD1 (6 bases). The CDR3 sequence is 15 residues long. V lost 1 base and J lost 0, with 7 bases in between. From germline, CDR1 is SGHRS and CDR2 YFSETQ.

J is TRBJ2-7 and V is TRBV3-1; no clear D. Germline V gene sequence: CDR1 LGHDT, CDR2 YNNKEL (reference sequence). Deletions cut 4 bases from V and 6 bases from J, with 19 bases between. The CDR3 contains 15 residues. The CDR3, as DNA: TGTGCCAGCAGCCCCTTAACGGCCCAGGCCGCCGAGCAGTACTTC. This gives the protein CASSPLTAQAAEQYF.

The table lists this clonotype with many counts. The rearrangement joins TRBV27 to TRBJ1-1; TRBD1 matches at 10 bases. V lost 6 bases, J lost 5 bases, and 6 bases stayed unmatched. Germline V gene sequence: CDR1 MNHEY, CDR2 SMNVEV (reference sequence). This CDR3 has 14 amino acids. The CDR3 DNA follows: TGTGCCAGCAGCCGGGACAGGGGAGGGACTGAAGCTTTCTTT. Translating it yields CASSRDRGGTEAFF.

This clonotype has just a few counts. The chain employs TRBV19 and TRBJ1-1; no definite D call. The CDR3 consists of 13 residues. Between the trimmed V and J ends, which lost 1 base and 0 bases, there was a span of 3 bases. Germline V gene sequence: CDR1 LNHDA, CDR2 SQIVND (reference sequence). The DNA of the CDR3 is TGTGCCAGTAGTATAGTTATGAACACTGAAGCTTTCTTT. Its protein is CASSIVMNTEAFF.

In this sample, this clonotype turned up a few times. This chain uses TRBV7-9 with TRBJ1-5; D call uncertain. Trimming removed 0 bases at V and 7 bases at J, with 13 bases between. The CDR3 sequence is 15 residues long. CDR1 is SEHNR, CDR2 FQNEAQ, per germline (reference sequence). The DNA of the CDR3 is TGTGCCAGCAGCTTAGCAGGCGGGGTCGGGCAGCCCCAGCATTTT. The encoded protein is CASSLAGGVGQPQHF.

Ten or more counts support this clonotype. The rearrangement joins TRBV12-3 or TRBV12-4 to TRBJ2-3; perhaps D is TRBD1 or TRBD2 (5 bases each). V lost 2 bases and J lost 0, with 9 bases in between. The length of the CDR3 is 15 residues. The CDR3 nucleotides read TGTGCCAGCAGTTTACAGGGACGAAGCACAGATACGCAGTATTTT. This encodes CASSLQGRSTDTQYF.

The sample holds many counts of this clonotype. The chain couples TRBV12-3 or TRBV12-4 to TRBJ2-2; D perhaps matches TRBD2 (5 bases). The CDR3 is 15 residues long. The ends were cut back, 7 bases at V and 4 bases at J, with 16 bases in the middle. DNA for the CDR3: TGTGCCAGCACCCTCCTAGCATTCTCCACCGGGGAGCTGTTTTTT. It is translated as CASTLLAFSTGELFF.

The chain joins TRBV5-1 to TRBJ1-3; tentative D call: TRBD1 (6 bases). From germline, CDR1 is SGHRS and CDR2 YFSETQ. The CDR3 runs 15 residues. Trimming stripped 4 bases from V and 2 bases from J, with 13 bases between. CDR3 in amino acids: CASSRQVGPGNTIYF. CDR3 DNA: TGCGCCAGCAGCAGACAGGTGGGACCTGGAAACACCATATATTTT.

V usage is TRBV6-5 and J usage is TRBJ2-1; 15 bases agree with TRBD2. J was trimmed by 8 bases and V by 0 bases; bases with no gene match: 2. The CDR3 spans 16 residues. From germline, CDR1 is MNHEY and CDR2 SVGAGI. CDR3 loop: CASSYSGLAGGYEQFF. The CDR3 nucleotides are TGTGCCAGCAGTTACTCGGGACTAGCGGGAGGCTATGAGCAGTTCTTC.